The 16 T cell receptor beta chains below were found in one sample sequenced in a study of patients and donors after allogeneic stem cell transplantation. TCRdb ran MiXCR on the RT-PCR reads and lists one entry per CDR3 protein. The sample includes roughly 12,000 distinct CDR3 sequences, 25% of them seen just once. Sequenced input: blood, either unsorted or a sorted T cell fraction (not recorded which). These receptors all come from a human donor who was either an allogeneic HSCT recipient or a stem cell or donor lymphocyte infusion donor (not recorded which). It is not recorded whose cells these are; they may come from a transplant donor.

Sample share makes this clonotype medium-sized. This chain connects TRBV25-1 to TRBJ1-5; 7 bases are shared with TRBD1. Trimming cost V 9 bases and J 4 bases; bases outside gene matches: 3. CDR1 and CDR2 from the germline V gene are MGHDK and SYGVNS. This CDR3 spans 12 amino acids. The CDR3 reads CASNRGNQPQHF. The CDR3, as DNA: TGTGCCAGTAACAGGGGTAATCAGCCCCAGCATTTT.

This clonotype has a count of ten or more. V and J are TRBV7-3 and TRBJ1-1; TRBD1 might be the D (5 bases). This CDR3 has 13 amino acids. Germline CDR1 reads SGHTA; CDR2 reads FQGTGA. The germline V and J ends were trimmed by 4 bases and 2 bases, with 8 bases remaining between them. CDR3 DNA sequence: TGTGCCAGCAGCTCGGACATTAACACTGAAGCTTTCTTT. Amino acids: CASSSDINTEAFF.

The chain recombines TRBV12-3 or TRBV12-4 with TRBJ1-5; D remains unclear. Trimming removed 5 bases from V and 5 bases from J, with 13 bases in between. The CDR3 is 14 residues long. CDR3: CASSPGSRYQPQHF. The CDR3 nucleotides are TGTGCCAGCAGTCCCGGGTCGCGGTATCAGCCCCAGCATTTT.

This clonotype was counted a single time. The chain links TRBV4-2 to TRBJ2-1; 8 nucleotides agree with TRBD2. CDR3 length equals 18 residues. Unmatched junction bases numbered 21, after V lost 6 bases and J lost 8 bases. Germline loops: CDR1 LGHNA, CDR2 YNFKEQ. In nucleotides, the CDR3 is TGTGCCAGCAGTCAAACCCCCGGGACTAGATCGGTTAGCCATGAGCAGTTCTTC. Translation: CASSQTPGTRSVSHEQFF.

In its sample, this clonotype was seen a few times. This chain connects TRBV9 to TRBJ2-7; a possible D gene is TRBD1 (8 bases). Trimming stripped 2 bases from V and 7 bases from J, with 16 bases between. Germline V CDR1 and CDR2: SGDLS, YYNGEE. The CDR3 extends over 14 amino acids. CDR3 bases: TGTGCCAGCAGCGTCGACGACAGGGGAGGGGAGCAGTACTTC. Translated: CASSVDDRGGEQYF.

In this sample, this clonotype turned up once. The chain combines TRBV9 with TRBJ2-7; D is ambiguous. The V gene lost 0 bases and the J gene lost 0 bases, with 13 bases spanning the gap. The germline CDR1 and CDR2 sequences are SGDLS and YYNGEE. This CDR3 has 16 residues. CDR3 sequence reads: CASSVDPMQSSYEQYF. CDR3 bases: TGTGCCAGCAGCGTAGACCCCATGCAGAGCTCCTACGAGCAGTACTTC.

This clonotype was counted a few times. The chain employs TRBV2 and TRBJ1-5; TRBD1 matches 9 bases. After removal of 7 bases from V and 11 bases from J, the junction contained 12 bases not matched to a gene. The CDR3 is 14 residues long. Germline loops: CDR1 SNHLY, CDR2 FYNNEI. This CDR3 reads CASTLYRGQGAQHF. CDR3 sequence (DNA): TGTGCCAGCACACTTTACAGGGGGCAGGGGGCCCAGCATTTT.

The rearrangement links TRBV30 to TRBJ1-2; tentatively, D is TRBD1 (5 bases). V was cut by 6 bases and J by 8 bases, with 13 bases left in between. CDR1 and CDR2 from the germline V gene are GTSNPN and SVGIG (reference sequence). The CDR3 loop spans 11 amino acids. CDR3: CACPMGPGYTF. CDR3 coding DNA: TGTGCCTGCCCGATGGGACCGGGCTACACCTTC. Together with reference TRBV30 and TRBJ1-2, the CDR3 gives the full variable domain: SQTIHQWPATLVQPVGSPLSLECTVEGTSNPNLYWYRQAAGRGLQLLFYSVGIGQISSEVPQNLSASRPQDRQFILSSKKLLLSDSGFYLCACPMGPGYTFGSGTRLTVV.

This clonotype was detected a few times. The chain combines TRBV29-1 with TRBJ1-1; TRBD1 agrees at 7 bases. The V gene's germline CDR1 is SQVTM and CDR2 ANQGSEA. V dropped 7 bases and J dropped 6; count of bases not matched to a gene: 14. This CDR3 has 14 residues. The DNA of the CDR3 is TGCAGCGCACTCGGACAGGTCCGGACCCCTGAAGCTTTCTTT. Amino acid sequence: CSALGQVRTPEAFF.

This clonotype was seen a few times. The CDR3 reads CASSLRGQGDTEAFF. For the CDR3, the DNA is TGTGCCAGCAGCTTAAGAGGCCAGGGGGACACTGAAGCTTTCTTT. The chain carries TRBV27 and TRBJ1-1; 7 positions match TRBD1. Germline CDR1 and CDR2: MNHEY and SMNVEV (reference sequence). The CDR3 length is 15 residues. The junction had 10 bases not matched to a gene; V was cut back by 6 bases and J by 3 bases.

This clonotype occurred many times. The V and J genes are TRBV27 and TRBJ1-5; D is perhaps TRBD1 (6 bases). There are 16 residues in the CDR3. In germline, CDR1 is MNHEY, CDR2 SMNVEV (reference sequence). V was shortened by 3 bases and J by 2 bases, with 14 bases between the two germline ends. CDR3 nucleotide sequence: TGTGCCAGCAGTTTTGGGGGGGCAGGGGGCAATCAGCCCCAGCATTTT. It encodes CASSFGGAGGNQPQHF.

This chain links TRBV14 with TRBJ1-3; D unresolved. The V gene lost 0 bases and the J gene lost 0 bases, with 12 bases spanning the gap. CDR1 is SGHDN and CDR2 is FVKESK in the germline V gene. The CDR3 contains 17 residues. The CDR3 loop is CASSQDQNWRSGNTIYF. CDR3 in DNA: TGTGCCAGCAGCCAAGATCAAAATTGGCGCTCTGGAAACACCATATATTTT.

This clonotype came up a few times. The J gene is TRBJ1-2, the V gene TRBV7-9; 7 bases map to TRBD1. The germline CDR1 and CDR2 sequences are SEHNR and FQNEAQ (reference sequence). Trimming cost V 5 bases and J 0 bases; bases outside gene matches: 3. The CDR3 spans 14 residues. For the CDR3, the DNA is TGTGCCAGCAGCAGGGACAGACCTAACTATGGCTACACCTTC. It is translated as CASSRDRPNYGYTF.

This clonotype has a handful of counts. The chain employs TRBV16 and TRBJ1-3; D call uncertain. CDR3 size: 13 residues. Looked up from germline, CDR1 is KGHSY and CDR2 is FQNENV. V was pared by 4 bases and J by 0 bases, with 4 bases between. The CDR3 DNA reads TGTGCCAGCAGCCTTATCTCTGGAAACACCATATATTTT. It translates to CASSLISGNTIYF.

This clonotype was detected only a few times. This chain connects TRBV6-5 to TRBJ1-2; 7 positions match TRBD1. The V gene's germline CDR1 is MNHEY and CDR2 SVGAGI. The ends lost 6 bases at V and 2 bases at J; junction bases unmatched: 9. The CDR3 loop spans 15 amino acids. The CDR3, as DNA: TGTGCCAGCAGATCAACAGGGGCCATAAACTATGGCTACACCTTC. It codes for CASRSTGAINYGYTF.

This chain links TRBV29-1 with TRBJ2-7; 7 bases align to TRBD1. The CDR3 has 14 residues. From germline, CDR1 is SQVTM and CDR2 ANQGSEA. After removal of 5 bases from V and 2 bases from J, the junction contained 9 bases not matched to a gene. The DNA of the CDR3 is TGCAGCGTTCGCATAACCGGGACAGCCTACGAGCAGTACTTC. Translation gives CSVRITGTAYEQYF.